These 10 T cell receptor beta chains came from one sample sequenced in a study of blood T cells in healthy people across ages. A sample-barcoded 5' primer and a J-beta primer mix were used in a second PCR of about 7 to 11 cycles. TCRdb passed the 5' RACE reads through MiXCR, listing each CDR3 protein once. The sample shows about 930,000 distinct CDR3 sequences, 25% to 35% of them seen only once. Separately, the same data were catalogued under a study of T cells of mothers and their children.

The specimen was blood. Receptors originate from a woman aged 40 to 50 in good health.

The chain employs TRBV12-3 or TRBV12-4 and TRBJ2-2; 7 nucleotides align to TRBD2. The V segment lost 3 bases and the J segment 6 bases; nucleotides outside the gene matches: 7. The CDR3 is 15 residues long. For the CDR3, the DNA is TGTGCCAGCAGTTTGGGGACTACGCTCTCCGGGGAGCTGTTTTTT. Amino acid sequence: CASSLGTTLSGELFF.

Ten or more counts support this clonotype. V usage is TRBV12-3 or TRBV12-4 and J usage is TRBJ1-1, with D unclear. The germline V and J ends were trimmed by 3 bases and 8 bases, with 7 bases remaining between them. The CDR3 is 11 amino acids. The CDR3 sequence is CASSFGPEAFF. The CDR3 nucleotides are TGTGCCAGCAGTTTCGGACCAGAAGCTTTCTTT.

With respect to this clonotype: A much larger clone is a single base away; this may be a read error. The chain links TRBV20-1 to TRBJ2-1, with D possibly called TRBD1 or TRBD2 (5 bases each). V gave up 6 bases and J gave up 9 bases, with 24 bases separating them. The germline gives CDR1 DFQATT, CDR2 SNEGSKA (reference sequence). CDR3 size: 15 residues. The CDR3 protein is CSAPFPPGPIGEQFF. CDR3 sequence (DNA): TGCAGTGCCCCGTTTCCCCCGGGGCCGATAGGTGAGCAGTTCTTC.

The chain has TRBV6-6 and TRBJ2-7; TRBD2 agrees at 13 bases. The V gene end was trimmed by 0 bases and the J gene end by 7 bases; junction bases not matched to a gene: 9. CDR1 is MNHNY and CDR2 is SVGAGI in the germline V gene (reference sequence). The CDR3 contains 17 residues. CDR3 coding DNA: TGTGCCAGCAGTTACTCGACCCGGGGACTAGCGGGGTTGGAGCAGTACTTC. Translated: CASSYSTRGLAGLEQYF.

This clonotype was counted ten times or more. The V gene is TRBV7-3, the J gene TRBJ1-2; D is perhaps TRBD1 (5 bases). CDR3 size: 15 residues. V gave up 5 bases and J gave up 1 base, with 14 bases separating them. Germline CDR1 SGHTA, CDR2 FQGTGA. CDR3 sequence reads: CASSHQGGRNYGYTF. For the CDR3, the DNA is TGTGCCAGCAGCCACCAGGGAGGTCGTAACTATGGCTACACCTTC.

J is TRBJ2-5 and V is TRBV6-1; D perhaps matches TRBD1 (5 bases). Trimming removed 0 bases from V and 5 bases from J, with 10 bases in between. Germline V gene sequence: CDR1 MNHNS, CDR2 SASEGT. The CDR3 consists of 14 residues. The CDR3 loop is CASSEAAGFETQYF. CDR3 in DNA: TGTGCCAGCAGTGAAGCGGCAGGGTTCGAGACCCAGTACTTC.

This clonotype was seen only a few times. V is TRBV29-1 and J is TRBJ2-3, with 10 bases aligning to TRBD2. V was pared by 6 bases and J by 3 bases, with 6 bases of the junction left unmatched. Germline CDR1 SQVTM, CDR2 ANQGSEA. The length of the CDR3 is 14 residues. The CDR3 nucleotides read TGCAGCGTGGGAGCGGGGGGGTGGACAGATACGCAGTATTTT. It yields the protein CSVGAGGWTDTQYF.

This clonotype was seen a few times. This chain connects TRBV6-4 to TRBJ2-1; a weak D match, TRBD1 (6 bases). The V end was cut by 5 bases, the J end by 0 bases, with 11 bases between. The CDR3 sequence is 15 residues long. Germline CDR1 is MRHNA and CDR2 is SNTAGT. The chain's CDR3 is CASSLVGASYNEQFF. In DNA, the CDR3 is TGTGCCAGCAGTCTTGTGGGGGCCTCCTACAATGAGCAGTTCTTC.

A word on this clonotype: One end of the junction does not line up with germline, which may come from a read error. The V gene is TRBV3-1, the J gene TRBJ2-3; 9 bases line up with TRBD1. Germline CDR1 and CDR2: LGHDT and YNNKEL (reference sequence). The CDR3 has 16 amino acids. The chain's CDR3 is CAGSQASGTGYSTQYF. The DNA of the CDR3 is TGTGCCGGCAGCCAAGCAAGCGGGACAGGGTATTCTACGCAGTATTTT.

This clonotype was found many times. The chain has TRBV20-1 and TRBJ2-7, with TRBD2 matching 10 bases. This CDR3 spans 15 amino acids. V shed 0 bases and J 2 bases; nucleotides not matched to a gene: 4. Germline CDR1 is DFQATT and CDR2 is SNEGSKA (reference sequence). The CDR3 protein is CSARESSGGTYEQYF. In nucleotides, the CDR3 is TGCAGTGCTAGAGAATCTAGCGGGGGAACCTACGAGCAGTACTTC.